This T cell receptor (beta chain) emerged from a study of shared clonotypes between healthy human individuals. Study context: Plates per donor: three CD4 naive, three CD4 memory, two CD8 naive, one CD8 memory.

The CDR3 contains 15 residues. Germline lookup yields CDR1 ENHRY and CDR2 SYGVKD. V was shortened by 10 bases and J by 0 bases, with 16 bases between the two germline ends. This clone was counted once. Method: immunoSEQ multiplex PCR; TCRdb's copy keeps in-frame clones and lacks some. The table shows about 2.4 million clones, with 90% to 95% occurring only once. The source is a man aged 18 to 29 in good health. Some clones in this sample may be carry-over from other donors' samples. The sample was naive CD4+ T cells from PBMCs. Subset indicated: CD45RA+ positively selected. The chain combines TRBV10-3 with TRBJ2-1, with D perhaps matching TRBD2 (6 bases). This CDR3 reads CATRTTGSSYNEQFF. The CDR3 bases are TGTGCCACCCGAACCACCGGGAGCTCCTACAATGAGCAGTTCTTC.